Detailed here is one T cell receptor beta chain. The entry originates in a study of CD8 T cells in Susac syndrome. J was trimmed by 13 bases and V by 0 bases; bases with no gene match: 9. Germline CDR1 is SGHDT and CDR2 is YYEEEE. The CDR3 is 13 amino acids. Random-hexamer reverse transcription was applied to about 0.45 to 1 ug RNA. In TCRdb, the immunoSEQ multiplex PCR reads were re-called with MiXCR into one record per CDR3 protein. The sample lists approximately 150,000 distinct CDR3 sequences, approximately 96% seen once, with 0.11% in the top ten. The sequencing input was CD4+ T cells from PBMCs. J is TRBJ1-2 and V is TRBV5-6; 7 bases map to TRBD1. The source is a human donor with multiple sclerosis. In DNA form, the CDR3 reads TGTGCCAGCAGCTTGGAAGGAGGGGGCGCTTTCACCTTC. Translating gives CASSLEGGGAFTF.